This T cell receptor (beta chain) is from a study of CD8 T cells in ankylosing spondylitis. Quantitative 5'-RACE with molecular barcodes produced the TCR beta libraries. TCRdb called the 5' RACE reads again in MiXCR, with one record for every CDR3 protein. The sample has 800,000 to 900,000 distinct CDR3 sequences; 12% are singletons. General observations from the study: Reactive arthritis synovial fluid and blood previously showed some of these motif variants. Ankylosing spondylitis blood appeared to carry a characteristic TCR beta motif of several highly homologous variants. Matched ankylosing spondylitis synovial fluid reportedly showed significant enrichment of disease-linked clones.

In this sample, this clonotype turned up many times. Its antigen is currently unknown. The source of this sequence is a male donor with ankylosing spondylitis. Material for sequencing was blood, either unsorted or a sorted T cell fraction (not recorded which).

This CDR3 reads CSAVQGAADEQYF. DNA for the CDR3: TGCAGTGCTGTACAGGGGGCGGCCGACGAGCAGTACTTC. The chain is built from TRBV20-1 and TRBJ2-7; 9 positions match TRBD1. From germline, CDR1 is DFQATT and CDR2 SNEGSKA (reference sequence). The CDR3 consists of 13 residues. J gave up 5 bases and V 5 bases, and 7 bases lay outside the gene matches.